This T cell receptor (beta chain) was observed in a study of cytomegalovirus exposure and HLA in healthy donors. General observations from the study: The authors confirmed in vitro that a few CMV-associated chains were specific for CMV antigens.

Trimming shortened V by 0 bases and J by 5 bases, and 19 bases separated the two germline ends. The CDR3 is made up of 17 amino acids. CDR1 and CDR2 from the germline V gene are LGHNA and YSLEER. Measured with immunoSEQ multiplex PCR; TCRdb has only the in-frame clones, and not every one. The sample consists of around 80,000 clones, 85% to 95% of them appearing once. Worth noting for this clone: The antigen remains unidentified.

The source is a woman aged 18-30 years in good health and CMV-seronegative. V gene TRBV4-3 combines with J gene TRBJ2-5; TRBD1 might be the D (6 bases). Sequences were obtained from PBMCs. DNA for the CDR3: TGCGCCAGCAGCCAAGATGAAGGGGCTTACAGGGCGGAGACCCAGTACTTC. This encodes CASSQDEGAYRAETQYF.